The next 14 T cell receptor beta chains were all read from a single sample in a study of cytomegalovirus exposure and HLA in healthy donors (dated by TCRdb to the late 2010s). Receptor amplification or capture employed the immunoSEQ multiplex PCR assay. The multiplex PCR relied on a mix of 60 forward primers for TCR Vbeta segments and 13 reverse primers for TCR Jbeta segments. This is the immuneACCESS table as TCRdb keeps it, with only in-frame sequences that have V and J called. A part of the clones is gone; compared with another copy, unresolved V genes explain less than half, and the rest is unexplained. This sample gives some 130,000 clones in total; roughly 70% of them show up just once. About 2.9% of the sample lies in the top ten. Sequenced input: PBMCs. These receptors all come from a man aged 35-49 years in good health and CMV-seronegative.

The V gene is TRBV18, the J gene TRBJ2-1; D remains ambiguous. The V gene lost 3 bases and the J gene lost 4 bases, with 10 bases spanning the gap. The CDR3 extends over 14 amino acids. Germline CDR1 reads KGHSH; CDR2 reads LQKENI. CDR3 residues: CASSPKVDYNEQFF. CDR3 coding DNA: TGTGCCAGCTCACCCAAAGTAGATTACAATGAGCAGTTCTTC.

This clone came up once. The V call is TRBV7-8, the J call TRBJ1-4; D call uncertain. Germline values: CDR1 SGHVS, CDR2 FQNEAQ. The V gene lost 1 base and the J gene lost 8 bases, with 5 bases spanning the gap. This CDR3 has 12 residues. CDR3 region: CASSLVKEKLFF. In nucleotides, the CDR3 is TGTGCCAGCAGCTTAGTTAAAGAAAAACTGTTTTTT.

The J gene is TRBJ2-2, the V gene TRBV5-1, with 7 positions matching TRBD2. The V segment lost 6 bases and the J segment 2 bases; nucleotides outside the gene matches: 7. Germline V gene sequence: CDR1 SGHRS, CDR2 YFSETQ. CDR3 length equals 15 residues. CDR3 region: CASTNSGGNTGELFF. CDR3 DNA: TGCGCCAGCACCAACTCGGGGGGAAACACCGGGGAGCTGTTTTTT.

The chain recombines TRBV28 with TRBJ2-4; 7 nucleotides match TRBD1. CDR1 and CDR2 from the germline V gene are MDHEN and SYDVKM. Losses at the gene ends were 7 bases for V and 4 bases for J; bases not matched to a gene: 10. CDR3 length: 15 residues. CDR3: CASTEAGGLKNIQYF. The CDR3, as DNA: TGTGCCAGCACCGAAGCAGGGGGTCTGAAAAACATTCAGTACTTC.

The chain is built from TRBV6-5 and TRBJ1-2; D might be TRBD1 (5 bases). Per germline, CDR1 MNHEY and CDR2 SVGAGI. V was trimmed by 7 bases and J by 8 bases, leaving 20 bases between them. The CDR3 consists of 14 residues. CDR3 amino acids: CASTPLGGEEGYTF. CDR3 bases: TGTGCCAGCACCCCTCTGGGGGGGGAGGAGGGCTACACCTTC.

This clone was detected only once. The DNA of the CDR3 is TGTGCCAGCAGCCCCTCGAGAGAGGACTGCTCCGGGAATGAGCAGTTCTTC. Its translation is CASSPSREDCSGNEQFF. The genes are TRBV21-1 and TRBJ2-1; the table's D call, TRBD2, has no DNA check behind it. TRBV21-1 is a documented pseudogene. The CDR3 is 17 residues long.

The chain couples TRBV5-1 to TRBJ2-2; D is perhaps TRBD1 (5 bases). The CDR3 totals 16 residues. V shed 5 bases and J shed 4 bases, with 18 bases lying between them. Germline V gives CDR1 SGHRS, CDR2 YFSETQ. CDR3 residues: CASSLGAGAGTGELFF. The CDR3 DNA reads TGCGCCAGCAGTCTTGGGGCAGGTGCTGGCACCGGGGAGCTGTTTTTT.

This clone was detected only a few times. The genes are TRBV5-6 and TRBJ1-4; D is undetermined. V was shortened by 5 bases and J by 8 bases, with 22 bases between the two germline ends. The CDR3 is 16 amino acids. Looked up from germline, CDR1 is SGHDT and CDR2 is YYEEEE. As DNA, the CDR3 is TGTGCCAGCAGTCCCTGGGCAGGCAGAACGGGGGAAAAACTGTTTTTT. Translating it yields CASSPWAGRTGEKLFF.

The chain is built from TRBV18 and TRBJ1-1; D remains unclear. V lost 1 base, J lost 0 bases, and 9 bases lay in between. CDR3 size: 15 residues. CDR1 is KGHSH and CDR2 is LQKENI in the germline V gene. The CDR3 bases are TGTGCCAGCTCACCACAGGGAGAGGTGAACACTGAAGCTTTCTTT. Translated, it gives CASSPQGEVNTEAFF.

This clone was observed a few times. The chain recombines TRBV7-3 with TRBJ2-2, with 7 bases identical to TRBD1. The CDR3 runs to 14 residues. Germline V CDR1 and CDR2: SGHTA, FQGTGA. The trim removed 2 bases at V and 5 bases at J, leaving 2 bases unmatched. The CDR3 region has the DNA TGTGCCAGCAGCTTAGAGGGGGCGACCGGGGAGCTGTTTTTT. It codes for CASSLEGATGELFF. The complete variable domain, with remaining parts taken from reference TRBV7-3 and TRBJ2-2, reads GAGVSQTPSNKVTEKGKYVELRCDPISGHTALYWYRQSLGQGPEFLIYFQGTGAADDSGLPNDRFFAVRPEGSVSTLKIQRTERGDSAVYLCASSLEGATGELFFGEGSRLTVL.

A single count supports this clone. At one boundary the junction diverges from the germline segment, which might be a read error. This chain links TRBV4-2 with TRBJ2-7, with TRBD2 identical over 12 bases. The CDR3 totals 16 residues. Per the germline V gene, CDR1 is LGHNA and CDR2 is YNFKEQ. CDR3 sequence reads: CASSQTTSGRSSGQSF. The DNA for the CDR3 is TGTGCCAGCAGCCAGACAACTAGCGGGAGGTCCTCGGGGCAAAGCTTC.

The rearrangement links TRBV7-9 to TRBJ1-1; tentatively, D is TRBD1 (5 bases). Germline CDR1 is SEHNR and CDR2 is FQNEAQ (reference sequence). Trimming pared 3 bases from V and 5 bases from J, leaving 19 bases between. The CDR3 spans 16 residues. CDR3 DNA: TGTGCCAGCAGCTTCCTACCCGGGGGACGGGAGACTGAAGCTTTCTTT. It yields the protein CASSFLPGGRETEAFF.

The V call is TRBV12-5, the J call TRBJ1-2; TRBD1 might be the D (5 bases). In germline, CDR1 is LGHNT, CDR2 FRNRAP. V was trimmed by 3 bases and J by 3 bases, leaving 8 bases between them. The CDR3 has 13 residues. In DNA, the CDR3 is TGTGCTAGTGGTTTAGGGGCTGACTATGGCTACACCTTC. Translation gives CASGLGADYGYTF.

Note on this clone: At the DNA level, this CDR3 is encoded by other sequences in the same sample as well. The J gene is TRBJ2-5, the V gene TRBV6-5; 9 nucleotides agree with TRBD1. CDR3 length: 14 amino acids. J gave up 5 bases and V 6 bases, and 7 bases lay outside the gene matches. CDR1 and CDR2 from the germline V gene are MNHEY and SVGAGI. CDR3 in amino acids: CASSRGTGRETQYF. In nucleotides, the CDR3 is TGTGCCAGCAGCAGAGGGACAGGGCGTGAGACCCAGTACTTC.